This record looks at one T cell receptor (beta chain) sequence and its context. The antigen is undetermined. Time point specified: cycle 4 day 1 (C4D1), after more than 5 weeks of nivolumab. All patients experienced relapse after autologous stem cell transplantation, and brentuximab vedotin exposure was variable. After thawing, PBMCs were subjected to magnetic negative selection to isolate CD8+ T cells. This entry belongs to a study of PD-1 blockade in classical Hodgkin lymphoma. The overall study: On a schedule of every 2 weeks, patients received nivolumab 3 mg/kg intravenously.

Sequenced by immunoSEQ multiplex PCR; TCRdb stores in-frame clones only, minus some. Of roughly 7,400 clones listed, around three fifths are singletons. Findings and caveats of the study: It was reported that newly diagnosed patients had less baseline TCR diversity than healthy donors.

Sequences were derived from CD8+ T cells from blood, sampled before the fourth cycle of nivolumab. The clonotype originates from a human donor with classical Hodgkin lymphoma.

For the CDR3, the DNA is TGTGCCAGCAGCTCAATGGGGGGGTTCCCAGATACGCAGTATTTT. Translating it yields CASSSMGGFPDTQYF. The chain combines TRBV7-6 with TRBJ2-3; 7 nucleotides align to TRBD2. This CDR3 contains 15 residues. The germline gives CDR1 SGHVS, CDR2 FNYEAQ. V shed 4 bases and J 4 bases; nucleotides not matched to a gene: 8. Filled out from reference TRBV7-6 and TRBJ2-3, the complete variable domain reads GAGVSQSPRYKVTKRGQDVALRCDPISGHVSLYWYRQALGQGPEFLTYFNYEAQQDKSGLPNDRFSAERPEGSISTLTIQRTEQRDSAMYRCASSSMGGFPDTQYFGPGTRLTVL.